These T cell receptor beta chains were read from a single sample in a study of CD8 T cells in ankylosing spondylitis. TCRdb redid the calling of the 5' RACE reads with MiXCR, one entry per CDR3 protein. The repertoire holds about 150,000 distinct CDR3 sequences, with around a third as singletons. Sequencing was performed on synovial fluid, either unsorted or a sorted T cell fraction (not recorded which). The origin of the receptors is a male donor with ankylosing spondylitis. Both conserved end residues are part of each CDR3. D genes are given only for firm matches. The size field is filled for only some rows; it gives once, few, many or a size class.

D: TRBD1; V: TRBV29-1; J: TRBJ1-1; size: -; CDR3: CSVVQGEAEAFF; DNA: TGCAGCGTAGTACAGGGGGAGGCTGAAGCTTTCTTT
D: -; V: TRBV20-1; J: TRBJ1-1; size: -; CDR3: CSARGALGRPNTEAFF; DNA: TGCAGTGCTAGAGGGGCGTTGGGACGGCCGAACACTGAAGCTTTCTTT
D: TRBD1; V: TRBV14; J: TRBJ2-7; size: -; CDR3: CASSLQGAIYEQYF; DNA: TGTGCCAGCAGCCTCCAGGGGGCTATTTACGAGCAGTACTTC
D: -; V: TRBV6-2/TRBV6-3; J: TRBJ1-1; size: -; CDR3: CASSPPLNTEAFF; DNA: TGTGCCAGCAGTCCTCCCCTGAACACTGAAGCTTTCTTT
D: -; V: TRBV20-1; J: TRBJ2-2; size: many; CDR3: CSARDPARSTGELFF; DNA: TGCAGTGCTAGAGATCCCGCTAGATCCACCGGGGAGCTGTTTTTT
D: TRBD2; V: TRBV10-1; J: TRBJ2-3; size: -; CDR3: CASSKGTSGAEGTDTQYF; DNA: TGCGCCAGCAGTAAAGGGACTAGCGGGGCCGAGGGCACAGATACGCAGTATTTT
D: -; V: TRBV7-3; J: TRBJ2-6; size: few; CDR3: CASSLGLGLSGANVLTF; DNA: TGTGCCAGCAGCTTAGGTCTAGGGCTTTCTGGGGCCAACGTCCTGACTTTC
D: -; V: TRBV3-1; J: TRBJ1-5; size: many; CDR3: CASSQDHGSNQPQHF; DNA: TGTGCCAGCAGCCAAGATCATGGGAGCAATCAGCCCCAGCATTTT
D: TRBD1; V: TRBV5-6; J: TRBJ1-2; size: -; CDR3: CASSKSGTGFGYTF; DNA: TGTGCCAGCAGCAAGTCCGGGACAGGGTTTGGCTACACCTTC
D: TRBD1; V: TRBV27; J: TRBJ2-1; size: -; CDR3: CASSPRDRGLNEQFF; DNA: TGTGCCAGCAGTCCCCGGGACAGGGGATTGAATGAGCAGTTCTTC
D: TRBD2; V: TRBV29-1; J: TRBJ2-7; size: few; CDR3: CSVIAGDGSYEQYF; DNA: TGCAGCGTTATAGCGGGAGATGGCTCCTACGAGCAGTACTTC
D: TRBD2; V: TRBV11-2; J: TRBJ2-2; size: few; CDR3: CASSLGASGANTGELFF; DNA: TGTGCCAGCAGCTTAGGAGCTAGCGGAGCGAACACCGGGGAGCTGTTTTTT